This T cell receptor beta chain came from a study of CXCR3-negative and CXCR3-positive naive CD8 T cells (dated by TCRdb to between 2018 and 2021). For the wider study: In total, about 150 million TRB reads were obtained, which works out to roughly 1.5 +/- 0.3 million reads per library. For the TRBV-TRBJ cluster analysis, the naive subsets came from 5 or 6 donors, while the memory cells came from 3 donors. Diversity and physicochemical repertoire analyses covered 11 donors pooled from two independent experiments.

The study at large found these results: Comparably high repertoire diversity was found in both naive subsets, whereas much lower repertoire diversity was found in memory CD8+ T cells. Because surface CD5, which is linked to self-reactivity in mice, was comparable between the naive subsets, TCR interaction strength was also inferred from TRB CDR3 physicochemical properties. TRBV-TRBJ usage was similar between naive CXCR3-negative and CXCR3-positive cells from the same donor, while memory cells showed distinct patterns. CXCR3 expression partially decreased after cryopreservation, so most assays used freshly isolated PBMCs. TRB CDR3s from CXCR3-positive naive cells showed higher hydrophobicity (lower Kidera factor 4), lower energy, and higher strength and volume indices than CXCR3-negative naive cells.

Each CD8+ T cell subset was flow-sorted in triplicate, with roughly 300,000 cells per subset placed directly into RLT lysis buffer. Naive CD8+ T cells were defined stringently as CD45RO-CCR7+CD27+CD95- to exclude memory contaminants. Using standard density gradient centrifugation, peripheral blood mononuclear cells were isolated from buffy coats. A FACSAria III was used to flow-sort naive CXCR3-negative and CXCR3-positive CD8+ T cells. Total RNA was extracted from sorted cells using an RNeasy Mini Kit. Regarding this clonotype: It has no known antigen specificity.

Reading from cysteine to phenylalanine, the CDR3 counts 16 amino acids. The DNA is unrecorded. The germline V gene (reference sequence) sets CDR1 to LGHDT and CDR2 to YNNKEL. Instrument on record: NextSeq 550. The Human TCR Profiling Kit (MiLaboratory) was used to make UMI-labeled 5' RACE TRB cDNA libraries. cDNA synthesis used the entire amount of extracted RNA, and PCR amplification then used the entire amount of cDNA produced. Libraries were prepared in parallel using an identical number of PCR cycles. The study's processing was this. MIGEC and MiXCR extracted about 50,000 +/- 10,000 unique UMI-labeled TRB cDNA molecules per library, requiring at least two reads per UMI. On average, roughly 40,000 +/- 10,000 functional in-frame TRB CDR3 nucleotide clonotypes lacking stop codons were found per library. After each sample was downsampled to 5000 UMI-labeled TRB molecules, VDJtools was used to calculate diversity metrics such as normalized Shannon-Wiener and Chao1. VDJtools computed clonotype-size-weighted physicochemical properties of the central five CDR3 residues: interaction energy, strength, volume and Kidera factor 4. TCRdb reprocessed the reads and provides one entry for every CDR3 protein sequence; no DNA is given. The V and J calls and clone size are TCRdb's, not the authors'. The sample table records around 63,000 distinct CDR3 sequences. The ten largest clones add up to around 4.9% of the sample.

This TCR came from a human donor in good health. Some clones in this sample may be carry-over from other donors' samples. The sequencing sample was made of naive CXCR3+ CD8+ T cells from blood. The cell subset or site label for this specimen denotes: CD45RO-CCR7+CD27+CD95- naive CD8+ T cells expressing CXCR3 (TNR3+). The chain is assembled from TRBV3-1 and TRBJ1-6. The CDR3 reads CASSQLWSARDSPLHF.